Listed below are T cell receptor beta chains from one sample, sequenced in a study of TIL therapy for anti-PD-1-resistant metastatic lung cancer. Assay: immunoSEQ multiplex PCR; the TCRdb copy retains only in-frame clones and omits some. The repertoire holds about 32,000 clones, with 74% as singletons. The sample here was blood, taken at baseline. These receptors were taken from a woman aged 30-85 years with non-small cell lung cancer. The CDR3 runs from the conserved cysteine through the conserved F or W. Not every row has a clone size; where given, it reads once, few, many or a size class.

V gene	J gene	clone size	CDR3 protein
TRBV11-2	TRBJ2-4	-	CASSLGFENIQYF
TRBV5-1	TRBJ1-1	-	CASSFTKQGFAEAFF
TRBV2	TRBJ2-5	-	CASSPTVVGETQYF
TRBV5-1	TRBJ2-7	-	CASSLSPGQGYEQYF
TRBV6-6	TRBJ2-1	once	CASRPGSRRGNEQFF
TRBV7-9	TRBJ2-3	-	CASSLDRTDTQYF
TRBV5-4	TRBJ2-3	-	CASSLGGKSDTQYF
TRBV15	TRBJ1-2	-	CATSVDRGHHGYTF
TRBV11-3	TRBJ2-7	-	CASSRRQVTYEQYF
TRBV10-1	TRBJ2-1	-	CASRPGQGARNEQFF
TRBV6-5	TRBJ2-5	once	CASSSRGLAEETQYF
TRBV5-6	TRBJ2-5	-	CASSPVAGGLGETQYF
TRBV30	TRBJ2-1	-	CASDLGGSSYNEQFF